This T cell receptor beta chain was found in a study of shared clonotypes between healthy human individuals. Turning to the study itself: Per donor, CD8 memory used one plate, CD8 naive used two, CD4 memory used three and CD4 naive used three. General study results and limits: Rarefaction demonstrated incomplete sorted-subset sequencing despite large depth. Larger richness was generally estimated for naive than memory subsets.

Only in-frame clones appear in the TCRdb table, and some are missing; sequencing was by immunoSEQ multiplex PCR. Here the sample spans roughly 2,000,000 clones, about 95% being singletons. This CDR3 has 15 amino acids. The germline V gene encodes CDR1 MDHEN and CDR2 SYDVKM. J gave up 10 bases and V 3 bases, and 12 bases lay outside the gene matches. About this clone: Its antigen remains unknown.

The naive CD8 population came from CD45RO-negative cells selected for CCR7, without terminally differentiated effector memory CD45RA+ cells. This rearrangement joins TRBV28 to TRBJ2-1, with 7 positions matching TRBD2. The receptor comes from a young man in good health. The sequencing input was naive CD8+ T cells sorted from blood. Here the CDR3 reads CASSLRTRIGEEQFF. The CDR3 nucleotides read TGTGCCAGCAGTTTGAGGACTAGAATTGGCGAGGAGCAGTTCTTC.